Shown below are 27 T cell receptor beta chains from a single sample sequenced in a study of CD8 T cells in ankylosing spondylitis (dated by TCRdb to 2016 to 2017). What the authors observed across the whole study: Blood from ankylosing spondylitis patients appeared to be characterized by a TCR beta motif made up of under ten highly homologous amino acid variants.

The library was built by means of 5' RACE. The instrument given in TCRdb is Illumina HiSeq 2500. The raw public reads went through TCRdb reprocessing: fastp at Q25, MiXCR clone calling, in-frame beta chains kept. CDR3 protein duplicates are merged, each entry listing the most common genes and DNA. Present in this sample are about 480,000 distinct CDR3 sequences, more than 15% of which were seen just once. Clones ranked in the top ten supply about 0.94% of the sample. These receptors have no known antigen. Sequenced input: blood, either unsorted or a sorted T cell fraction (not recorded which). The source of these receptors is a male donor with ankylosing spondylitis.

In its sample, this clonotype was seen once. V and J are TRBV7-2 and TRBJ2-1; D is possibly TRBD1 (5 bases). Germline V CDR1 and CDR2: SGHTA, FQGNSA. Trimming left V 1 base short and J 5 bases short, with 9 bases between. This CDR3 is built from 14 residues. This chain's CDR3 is CASSLVVGDNEQFF. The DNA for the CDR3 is TGTGCCAGCAGCTTAGTAGTAGGGGACAATGAGCAGTTCTTC.

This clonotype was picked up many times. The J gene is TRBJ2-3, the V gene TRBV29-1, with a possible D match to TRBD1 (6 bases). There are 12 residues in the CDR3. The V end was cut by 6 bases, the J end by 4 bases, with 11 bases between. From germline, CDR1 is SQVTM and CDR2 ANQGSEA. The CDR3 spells CSVRTDADTQYF. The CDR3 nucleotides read TGCAGCGTCCGGACAGATGCAGATACGCAGTATTTT.

This CDR3 reads CASSRGADNSPLHF. CDR3 bases: TGTGCCAGCAGCCGAGGGGCAGATAATTCACCCCTCCACTTT. The V and J genes are TRBV3-1 and TRBJ1-6; D is perhaps TRBD1 (5 bases). In germline, CDR1 is LGHDT, CDR2 YNNKEL (reference sequence). There are 14 residues in the CDR3. V lost 4 bases to trimming and J lost 5 bases, with 9 bases between them.

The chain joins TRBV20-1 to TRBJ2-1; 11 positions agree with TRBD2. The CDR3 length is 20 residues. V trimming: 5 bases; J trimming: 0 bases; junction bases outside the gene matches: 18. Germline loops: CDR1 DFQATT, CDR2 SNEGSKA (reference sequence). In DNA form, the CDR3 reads TGCAGTGCTCCCCCACCCTTCCTAGCGGGGGGCTTGAGCTCCTACAATGAGCAGTTCTTC. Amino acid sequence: CSAPPPFLAGGLSSYNEQFF.

Here the CDR3 DNA reads TGTGCCAGCAGTCGAGTAGGGACAGCTTCTAACTATGGCTACACCTTC. This encodes CASSRVGTASNYGYTF. This chain joins TRBV27 and TRBJ1-2, with TRBD1 matching over 7 bases. The CDR3 covers 16 residues. Trimming at V came to 5 bases and at J to 0 bases, leaving 9 bases not matched to a gene. Germline CDR1 is MNHEY and CDR2 is SMNVEV (reference sequence).

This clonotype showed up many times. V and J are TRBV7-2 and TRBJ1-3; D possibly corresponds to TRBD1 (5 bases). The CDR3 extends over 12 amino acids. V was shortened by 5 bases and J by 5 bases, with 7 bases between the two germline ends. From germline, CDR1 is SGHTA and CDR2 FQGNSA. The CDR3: CASSRDRNTIYF. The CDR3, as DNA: TGTGCCAGCAGCAGGGACCGAAACACCATATATTTT.

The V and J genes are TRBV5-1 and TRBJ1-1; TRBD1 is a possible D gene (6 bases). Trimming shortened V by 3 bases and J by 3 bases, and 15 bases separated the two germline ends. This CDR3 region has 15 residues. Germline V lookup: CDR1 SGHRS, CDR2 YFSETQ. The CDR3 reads CASSSDITGHTEAFF. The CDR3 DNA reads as TGCGCCAGCAGCTCTGACATCACAGGGCACACTGAAGCTTTCTTT.

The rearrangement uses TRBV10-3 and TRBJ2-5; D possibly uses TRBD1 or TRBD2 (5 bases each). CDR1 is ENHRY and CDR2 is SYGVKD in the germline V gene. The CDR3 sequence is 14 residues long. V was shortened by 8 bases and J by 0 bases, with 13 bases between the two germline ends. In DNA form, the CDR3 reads TGTGCCATCGGGAGTCGACAGAACCAAGAGACCCAGTACTTC. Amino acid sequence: CAIGSRQNQETQYF.

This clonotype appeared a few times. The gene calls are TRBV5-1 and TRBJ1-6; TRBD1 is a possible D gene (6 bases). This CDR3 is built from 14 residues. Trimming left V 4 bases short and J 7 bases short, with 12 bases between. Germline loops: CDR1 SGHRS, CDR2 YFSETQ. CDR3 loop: CASSPDSSNSPLHF. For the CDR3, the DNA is TGCGCCAGCAGCCCGGACAGCTCCAATTCACCCCTCCACTTT.

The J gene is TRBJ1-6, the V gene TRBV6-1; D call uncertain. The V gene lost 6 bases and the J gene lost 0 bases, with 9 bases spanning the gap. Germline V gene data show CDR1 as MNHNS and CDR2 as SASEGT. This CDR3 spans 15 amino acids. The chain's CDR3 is CASSRVSSYNSPLHF. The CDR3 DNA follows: TGTGCCAGCAGCCGGGTGAGCTCCTATAATTCACCCCTCCACTTT.

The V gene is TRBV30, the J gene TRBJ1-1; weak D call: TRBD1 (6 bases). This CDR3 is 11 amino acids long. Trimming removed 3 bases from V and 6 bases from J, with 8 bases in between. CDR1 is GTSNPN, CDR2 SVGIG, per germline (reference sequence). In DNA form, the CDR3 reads TGTGCCTGGAGGTGGACAGCTGAAGCTTTCTTT. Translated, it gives CAWRWTAEAFF.

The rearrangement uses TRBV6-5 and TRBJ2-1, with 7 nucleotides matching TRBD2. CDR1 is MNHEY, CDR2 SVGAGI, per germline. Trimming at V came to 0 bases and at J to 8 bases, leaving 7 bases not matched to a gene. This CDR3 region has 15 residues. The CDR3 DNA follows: TGTGCCAGCAGTTACTCCTGGGTTGGGGGGGATGAGCAGTTCTTC. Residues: CASSYSWVGGDEQFF.

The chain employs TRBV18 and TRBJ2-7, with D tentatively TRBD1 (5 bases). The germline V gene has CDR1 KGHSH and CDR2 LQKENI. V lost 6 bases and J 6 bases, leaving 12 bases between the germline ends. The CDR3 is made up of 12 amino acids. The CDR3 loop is CASSRDRREQYF. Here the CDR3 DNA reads TGTGCCAGCTCCCGAGACAGACGCGAGCAGTACTTC. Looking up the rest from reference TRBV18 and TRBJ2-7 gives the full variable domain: NAGVMQNPRHLVRRRGQEARLRCSPMKGHSHVYWYRQLPEEGLKFMVYLQKENIIDESGMPKERFSAEFPKEGPSILRIQQVVRGDSAAYFCASSRDRREQYFGPGTRLTVT.

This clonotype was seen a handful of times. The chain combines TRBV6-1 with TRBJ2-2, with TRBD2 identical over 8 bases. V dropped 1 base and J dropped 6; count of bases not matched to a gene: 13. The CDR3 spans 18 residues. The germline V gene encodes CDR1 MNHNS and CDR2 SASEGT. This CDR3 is CASSEGGRGLGRPGELFF. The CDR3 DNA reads TGTGCCAGCAGTGAAGGGGGTCGGGGACTAGGTCGGCCCGGGGAGCTGTTTTTT.

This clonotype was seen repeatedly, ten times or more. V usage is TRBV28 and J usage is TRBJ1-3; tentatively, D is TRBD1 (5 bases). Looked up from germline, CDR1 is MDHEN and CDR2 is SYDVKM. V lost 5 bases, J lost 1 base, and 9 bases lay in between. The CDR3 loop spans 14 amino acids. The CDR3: CASSRQPSGNTIYF. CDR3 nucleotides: TGTGCCAGCAGTCGACAGCCTTCTGGAAACACCATATATTTT.

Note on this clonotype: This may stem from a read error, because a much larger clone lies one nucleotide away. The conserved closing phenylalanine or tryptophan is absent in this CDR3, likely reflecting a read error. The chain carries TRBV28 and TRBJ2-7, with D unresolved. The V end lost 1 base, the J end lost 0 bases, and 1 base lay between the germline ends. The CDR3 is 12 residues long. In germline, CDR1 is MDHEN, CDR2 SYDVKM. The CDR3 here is CASSLFSYEQYL. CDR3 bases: TGTGCCAGCAGTTTATTCTCCTACGAGCAGTACCTC.

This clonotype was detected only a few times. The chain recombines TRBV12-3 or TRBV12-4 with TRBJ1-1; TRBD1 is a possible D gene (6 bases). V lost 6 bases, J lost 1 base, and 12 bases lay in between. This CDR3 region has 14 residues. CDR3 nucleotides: TGTGCCAGCAGGTCGGGACACACGAACACTGAAGCTTTCTTT. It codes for CASRSGHTNTEAFF.

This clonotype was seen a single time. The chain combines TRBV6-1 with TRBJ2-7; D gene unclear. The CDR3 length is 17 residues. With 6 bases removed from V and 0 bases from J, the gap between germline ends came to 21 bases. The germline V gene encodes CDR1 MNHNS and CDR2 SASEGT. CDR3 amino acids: CASSSPSDATTSYEQYF. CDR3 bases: TGTGCCAGCAGCTCCCCCTCGGACGCCACGACCTCCTACGAGCAGTACTTC.

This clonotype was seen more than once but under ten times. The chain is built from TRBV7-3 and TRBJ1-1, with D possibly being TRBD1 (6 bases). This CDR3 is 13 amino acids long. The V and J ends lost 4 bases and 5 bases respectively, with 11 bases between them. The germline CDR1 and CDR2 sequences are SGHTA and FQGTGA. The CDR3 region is CASSSQGLTEAFF. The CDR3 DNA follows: TGTGCCAGCAGCTCACAGGGTCTTACTGAAGCTTTCTTT.

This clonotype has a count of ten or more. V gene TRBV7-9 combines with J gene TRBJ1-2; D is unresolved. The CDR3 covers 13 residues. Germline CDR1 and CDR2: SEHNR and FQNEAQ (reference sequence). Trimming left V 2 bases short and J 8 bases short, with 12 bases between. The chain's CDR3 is CASSLPQSLGYTF. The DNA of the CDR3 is TGTGCCAGCAGCTTACCCCAAAGTTTAGGCTACACCTTC.

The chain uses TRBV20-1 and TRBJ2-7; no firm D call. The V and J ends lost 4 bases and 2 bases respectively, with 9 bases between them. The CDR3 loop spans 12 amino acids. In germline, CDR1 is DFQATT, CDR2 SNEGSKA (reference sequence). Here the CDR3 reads CSAKVMAYEQYF. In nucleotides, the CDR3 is TGCAGTGCTAAGGTTATGGCCTACGAGCAGTACTTC.

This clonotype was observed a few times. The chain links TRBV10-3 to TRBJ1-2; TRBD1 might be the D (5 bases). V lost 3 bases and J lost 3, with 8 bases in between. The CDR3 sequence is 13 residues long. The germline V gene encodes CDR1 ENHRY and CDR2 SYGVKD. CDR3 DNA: TGTGCCATCAGTGACCGGGGCGACTATGGCTACACCTTC. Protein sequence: CAISDRGDYGYTF.

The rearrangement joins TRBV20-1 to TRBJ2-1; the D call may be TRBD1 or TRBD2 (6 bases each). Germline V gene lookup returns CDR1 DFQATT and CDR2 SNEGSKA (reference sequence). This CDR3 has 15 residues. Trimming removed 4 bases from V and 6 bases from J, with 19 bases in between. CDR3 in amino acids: CSATGGDLIGNEQFF. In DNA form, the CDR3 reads TGCAGTGCTACCGGGGGCGATTTGATTGGCAATGAGCAGTTCTTC.

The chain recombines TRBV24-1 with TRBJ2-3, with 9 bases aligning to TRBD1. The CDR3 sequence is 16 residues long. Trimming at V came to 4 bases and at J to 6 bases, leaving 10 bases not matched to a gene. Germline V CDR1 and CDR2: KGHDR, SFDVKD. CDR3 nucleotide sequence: TGTGCCACCAGTGACCCGAGGACAGGGGCGAGGGATACGCAGTATTTT. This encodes CATSDPRTGARDTQYF.

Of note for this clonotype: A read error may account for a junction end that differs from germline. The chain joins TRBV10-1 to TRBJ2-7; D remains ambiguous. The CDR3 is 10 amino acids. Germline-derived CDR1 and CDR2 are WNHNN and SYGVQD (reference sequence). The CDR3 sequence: CASQDYGASF. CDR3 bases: TGCGCCAGTCAGGATTACGGAGCTTCCTTC.

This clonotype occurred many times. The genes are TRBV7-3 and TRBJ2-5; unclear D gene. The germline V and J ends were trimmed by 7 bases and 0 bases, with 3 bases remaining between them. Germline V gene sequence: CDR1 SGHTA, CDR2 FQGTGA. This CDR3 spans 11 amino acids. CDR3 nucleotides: TGTGCCAGCAAAAACCAAGAGACCCAGTACTTC. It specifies CASKNQETQYF. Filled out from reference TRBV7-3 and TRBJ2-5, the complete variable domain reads GAGVSQTPSNKVTEKGKYVELRCDPISGHTALYWYRQSLGQGPEFLIYFQGTGAADDSGLPNDRFFAVRPEGSVSTLKIQRTERGDSAVYLCASKNQETQYFGPGTRLLVL.

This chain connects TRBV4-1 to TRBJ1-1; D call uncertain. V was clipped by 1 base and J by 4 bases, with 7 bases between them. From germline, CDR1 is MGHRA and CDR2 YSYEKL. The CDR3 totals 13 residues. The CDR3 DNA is TGCGCCAGCAGCCAAGCCATCACCACTGAAGCTTTCTTT. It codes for CASSQAITTEAFF.